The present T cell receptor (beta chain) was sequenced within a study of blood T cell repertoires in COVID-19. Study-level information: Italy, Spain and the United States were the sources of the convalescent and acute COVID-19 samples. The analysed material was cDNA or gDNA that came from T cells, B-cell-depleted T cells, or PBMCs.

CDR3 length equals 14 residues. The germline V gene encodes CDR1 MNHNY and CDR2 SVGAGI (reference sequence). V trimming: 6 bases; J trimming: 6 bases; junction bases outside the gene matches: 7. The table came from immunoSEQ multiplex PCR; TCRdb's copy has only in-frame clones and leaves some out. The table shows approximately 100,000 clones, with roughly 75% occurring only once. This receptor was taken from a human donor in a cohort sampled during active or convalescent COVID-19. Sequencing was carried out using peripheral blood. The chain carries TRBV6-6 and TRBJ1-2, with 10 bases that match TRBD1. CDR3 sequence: CASSGDRGPDGYTF. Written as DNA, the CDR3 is TGTGCCAGCAGCGGTGACAGGGGGCCTGATGGCTACACCTTC.